These 4 T cell receptor beta chains originate from one sample sequenced in a study of human T cells and chemical hapten exposure. From the RACE reads, TCRdb called clonotypes with MiXCR, one entry per CDR3 protein. The sample gives about 360,000 distinct CDR3 sequences, more than 4.5% of which show up once; approximately 2.1% is in the top ten. As to time point: patch test 1, 2 weeks after DPC sensitization. As for treatment: therapeutic diphenylcyclopropenone sensitization with weekly scalp DPC. Source: whole blood, taken in connection with sensitization to the hapten diphenylcyclopropenone (DPC). Receptors originate from a woman in her fifties or sixties with alopecia areata. Some clones in this sample may be carry-over from other donors' samples.

This clonotype was seen at least ten times. The gene calls are TRBV6-5 and TRBJ2-7; unclear D gene. The V end lost 6 bases, the J end lost 2 bases, and 8 bases lay between the germline ends. The CDR3 loop spans 12 amino acids. The germline gives CDR1 MNHEY, CDR2 SVGAGI. CDR3 in DNA: TGTGCCAGCAGGGGTGTAACCTACGAGCAGTACTTC. Translating gives CASRGVTYEQYF.

The CDR3 is CASSPGWGNGQETQYF. The CDR3 bases are TGTGCCAGCAGCCCCGGTTGGGGCAACGGGCAAGAGACCCAGTACTTC. This rearrangement joins TRBV4-2 to TRBJ2-5, with TRBD1 as a possible D gene (5 bases). The CDR3 is 16 amino acids. CDR1 is LGHNA, CDR2 YNFKEQ, per germline. Between the trimmed V and J ends, which lost 4 bases and 2 bases, there was a span of 17 bases.

This clonotype was detected many times. The J gene is TRBJ1-2, the V gene TRBV27; possible D gene TRBD1, 6 bases. Trimming removed 3 bases at V and 1 base at J, with 12 bases between. This CDR3 has 15 amino acids. Germline loops: CDR1 MNHEY, CDR2 SMNVEV (reference sequence). The CDR3 loop reads CASSFKQGHNYGYTF. In nucleotides, the CDR3 is TGTGCCAGCAGTTTTAAGCAGGGGCATAACTATGGCTACACCTTC.

In this sample, this clonotype turned up many times. The chain joins TRBV3-1 to TRBJ1-1, with D hard to call. The CDR3 has 12 amino acids. Germline CDR1 LGHDT, CDR2 YNNKEL (reference sequence). V lost 4 bases to trimming and J lost 7 bases, with 10 bases between them. CDR3 bases: TGTGCCAGCAGCCTCGGACGGCTTGAAGCTTTCTTT. Translated, it gives CASSLGRLEAFF.